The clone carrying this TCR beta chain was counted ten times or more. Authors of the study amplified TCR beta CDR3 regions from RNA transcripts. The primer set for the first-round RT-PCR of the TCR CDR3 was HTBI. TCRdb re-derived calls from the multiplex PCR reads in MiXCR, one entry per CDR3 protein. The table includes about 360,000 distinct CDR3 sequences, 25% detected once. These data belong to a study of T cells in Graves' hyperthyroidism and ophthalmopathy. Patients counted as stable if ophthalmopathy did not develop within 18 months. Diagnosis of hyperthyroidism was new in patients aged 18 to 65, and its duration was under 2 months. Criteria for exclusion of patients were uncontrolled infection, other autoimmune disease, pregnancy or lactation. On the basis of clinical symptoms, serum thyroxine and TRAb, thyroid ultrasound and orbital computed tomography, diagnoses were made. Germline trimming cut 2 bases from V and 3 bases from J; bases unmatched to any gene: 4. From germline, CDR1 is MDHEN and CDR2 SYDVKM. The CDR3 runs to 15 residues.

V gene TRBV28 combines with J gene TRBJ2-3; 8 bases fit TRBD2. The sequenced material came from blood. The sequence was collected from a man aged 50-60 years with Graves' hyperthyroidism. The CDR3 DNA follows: TGTGCCAGCAGTTTAAGGTCGGGGGGGACAGATACGCAGTATTTT. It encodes CASSLRSGGTDTQYF.